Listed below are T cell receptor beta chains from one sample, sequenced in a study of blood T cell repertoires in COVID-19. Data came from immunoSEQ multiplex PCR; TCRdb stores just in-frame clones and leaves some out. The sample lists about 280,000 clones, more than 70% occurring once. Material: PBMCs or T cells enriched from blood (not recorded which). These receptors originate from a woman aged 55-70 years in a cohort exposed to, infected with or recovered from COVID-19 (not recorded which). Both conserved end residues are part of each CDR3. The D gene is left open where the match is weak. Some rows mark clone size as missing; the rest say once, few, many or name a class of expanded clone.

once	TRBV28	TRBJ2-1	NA	TGTGCCAGCACCCCCCGGCCGGGTTCGCGGCTCTCCTACAATGAGCAGTTCTTC	CASTPRPGSRLSYNEQFF
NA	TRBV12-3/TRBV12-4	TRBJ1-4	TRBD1	TGTGCCAGCAGGGGACAGGGGGGTGAAAAACTGTTTTTT	CASRGQGGEKLFF
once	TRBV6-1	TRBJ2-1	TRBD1	TGTGCCAGCAGTGAAGAGGGACAGGCCCCCTACAATGAGCAGTTCTTC	CASSEEGQAPYNEQFF
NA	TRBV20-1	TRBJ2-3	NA	TGCAGTGCTAGTAGAGGGAGTGACGCAGATACGCAGTATTTT	CSASRGSDADTQYF
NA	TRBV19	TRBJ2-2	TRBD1	TGTGCCAGTAAGGGGGCCGGGACAGCGAACACCGGGGAGCTGTTTTTT	CASKGAGTANTGELFF
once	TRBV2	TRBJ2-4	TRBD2	TGTGCCAGCAGGGACGGGGGGGCTGGTAAAAACATTCAGTACTTC	CASRDGGAGKNIQYF
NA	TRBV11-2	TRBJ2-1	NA	TGTGCCAGCAGCTTCGAAAGGACGGGAAACAATGAGCAGTTCTTC	CASSFERTGNNEQFF
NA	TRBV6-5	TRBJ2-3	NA	TGTGCCAGCAGTTGGAATAGCGGCACAGATACGCAGTATTTT	CASSWNSGTDTQYF
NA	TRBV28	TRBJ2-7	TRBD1	TGTGCCAGCAGAAATACAGGGGGCGGCTACGAGCAGTACTTC	CASRNTGGGYEQYF
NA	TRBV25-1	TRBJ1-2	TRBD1	TGTGCCAGCATAGGGCAGGGGGCTGGTGGCTACACCTTC	CASIGQGAGGYTF
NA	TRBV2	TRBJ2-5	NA	TGTGCCAGCAGCCCCCCCCGGGAGCCAGACTTC	CASSPPREPDF
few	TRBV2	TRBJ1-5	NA	TGTGCCAGCAGTCGAGACGGGTATCAGCCCCAGCATTTT	CASSRDGYQPQHF
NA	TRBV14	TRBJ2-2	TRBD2	TGTGCCAGCAGCCATTCTCGCTTAGCGGGAGGGCCGGTCACCGGGGAGCTGTTTTTT	CASSHSRLAGGPVTGELFF
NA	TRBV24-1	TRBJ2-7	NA	TGTGCCACCAGTGACCATAGGACTGGGTACGAGCAGTACTTC	CATSDHRTGYEQYF
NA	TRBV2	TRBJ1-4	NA	TGTGCCAGCAGTCGACAACAAAGCGGGGCTAATGAAAAACTGTTTTTT	CASSRQQSGANEKLFF
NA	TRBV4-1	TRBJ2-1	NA	TGCGCCAGCAGCCCCCAGAGGGCCTTCCCCTACAATGAGCAGTTCTTC	CASSPQRAFPYNEQFF
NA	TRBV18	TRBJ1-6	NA	TGTGCCAGCTCACCGGACACAGGTCAGGTTCGCTCACCCCTCCACTTT	CASSPDTGQVRSPLHF
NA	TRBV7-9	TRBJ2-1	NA	TGTGCCAGCAGCTTAGACAGCTACAATGAGCAGTTCTTC	CASSLDSYNEQFF
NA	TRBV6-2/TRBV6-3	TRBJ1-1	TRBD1	TGTGCCAGCAGTTCCCGGGACAGGGGGCTTGAAGCTTTCTTT	CASSSRDRGLEAFF
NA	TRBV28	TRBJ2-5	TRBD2	TGTGCCAGCAGACTAGCGGGAGTTATACAGACCCAGTACTTC	CASRLAGVIQTQYF
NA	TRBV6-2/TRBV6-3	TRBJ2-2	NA	TGTGCCAGCAGTTACCGTACCGGGGAGCTGTTTTTT	CASSYRTGELFF
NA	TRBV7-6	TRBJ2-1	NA	TGTGCCAGCAGCCCCCACAGGGTACGAGAGCAGTTCTTC	CASSPHRVREQFF
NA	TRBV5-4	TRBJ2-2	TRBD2	TGTGCCAGCCGTTCGGGAGGCCCTCGAATACCCAACACCGGGGAGCTGTTTTTT	CASRSGGPRIPNTGELFF
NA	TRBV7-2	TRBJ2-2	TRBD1	TGTGCCAGCAGCTTGGGACAGAAAGGGGCCGGGGAGCTGTTTTTT	CASSLGQKGAGELFF
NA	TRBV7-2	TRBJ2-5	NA	TGTGCCAGCAGCAGAGGGGGACTAAGGGAGACCCAGTACTTC	CASSRGGLRETQYF
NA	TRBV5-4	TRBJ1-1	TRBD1	TGTGCCAGCAGTTCAGGGGGGACGACGAACACTGAAGCTTTCTTT	CASSSGGTTNTEAFF
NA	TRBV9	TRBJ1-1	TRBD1	TGTGCCAGCAGCGGGGACTCAGGACAGGGTTTCTTT	CASSGDSGQGFF
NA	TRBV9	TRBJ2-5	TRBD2	TGTGCCAGCAGCTCCGGGGGGACTAGCGGGAAAGAGACCCAGTACTTC	CASSSGGTSGKETQYF
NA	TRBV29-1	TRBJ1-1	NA	TGCAGCGTTCCCCCTTCCAGGGGCGAAGCTTTCTTT	CSVPPSRGEAFF
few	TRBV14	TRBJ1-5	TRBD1	TGTGCCAGCAGCCCCAAGGGGGACAGGGGGAGCAATCAGCCCCAGCATTTT	CASSPKGDRGSNQPQHF
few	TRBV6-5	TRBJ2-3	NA	TGTGCCAGCAGGGTCGGGGGTAGCACAGATACGCAGTATTTT	CASRVGGSTDTQYF
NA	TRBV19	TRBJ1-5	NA	TGTGCCAGTAGTATAAGGGGCAGGGAAAGCAATCAGCCCCAGCATTTT	CASSIRGRESNQPQHF
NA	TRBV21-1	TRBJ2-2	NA	TGTGCCAGCAGCAAAGACGTGGGACAGGGGGTCGCCCCGAACACCGGGGAGCTGTTTTTT	CASSKDVGQGVAPNTGELFF
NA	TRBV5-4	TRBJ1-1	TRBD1	TGTGCCAGCAGCCCGGGACAGTCTTCCACTGAAGCTTTCTTT	CASSPGQSSTEAFF
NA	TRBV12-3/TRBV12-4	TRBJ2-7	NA	TGTGCCAGCAGTTATACCTACGAGCAGTACTTC	CASSYTYEQYF
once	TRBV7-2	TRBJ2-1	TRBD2	TGTGCCAGCAGCTCTTTAGCGGGAGCGCTCTACAATGAGCAGTTCTTC	CASSSLAGALYNEQFF
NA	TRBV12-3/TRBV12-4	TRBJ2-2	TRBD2	TGTGCCAGCATTCGGGGGGGGACCGGGGAGCTGTTTTTT	CASIRGGTGELFF
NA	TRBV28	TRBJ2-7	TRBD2	TGTGCCAGCAGTTTATCGGCTAGCGGTACCTACGAGCAGTACTTC	CASSLSASGTYEQYF
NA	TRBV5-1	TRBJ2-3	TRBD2	TGCGCCAGCAATGGGGGGGACACAGATACGCAGTATTTT	CASNGGDTDTQYF
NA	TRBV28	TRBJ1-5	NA	TGTGCCAGCAGTTTAATCGGAGGGTCGGGTAATCAGCCCCAGCATTTT	CASSLIGGSGNQPQHF
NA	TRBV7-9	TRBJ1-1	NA	TGTGCCAGCAGCGTCCGGGAGTACACTGAAGCTTTCTTT	CASSVREYTEAFF
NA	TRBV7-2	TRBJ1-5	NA	TGTGCCAGCAGCTTAGGTAACAATCAGCCCCAGCATTTT	CASSLGNNQPQHF
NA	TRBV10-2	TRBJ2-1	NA	TGCGCCAGCAGAGTGACCTTGGACAGAACCAATGAGCAGTTCTTC	CASRVTLDRTNEQFF
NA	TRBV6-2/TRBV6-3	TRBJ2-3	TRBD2	TGTGCCAGCAGTCCCCCCCCGACTAGCGTAAGCACAGATACGCAGTATTTT	CASSPPPTSVSTDTQYF
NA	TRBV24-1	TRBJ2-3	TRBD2	TGTGCCACCGGACTTAGCGGGAGAACAGATACGCAGTATTTT	CATGLSGRTDTQYF
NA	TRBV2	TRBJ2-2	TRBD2	TGTGCCAGCAGTGAAGCGCTAGCGGGAGTCGGGGAGCTGTTTTTT	CASSEALAGVGELFF
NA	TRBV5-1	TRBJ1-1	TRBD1	TGCGCCAGCAGCGCGAGACAGGGTTTGAGCACTGAAGCTTTCTTT	CASSARQGLSTEAFF
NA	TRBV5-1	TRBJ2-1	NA	TGCGCCAGCAGCTTGCTTGGGGACACCCGATACAATGAGCAGTTCTTC	CASSLLGDTRYNEQFF
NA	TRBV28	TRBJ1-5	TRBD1	TGTGCCAGCAGCAACCGGGGACAGAGTATGATACAGCCCCAGCATTTT	CASSNRGQSMIQPQHF